The clone carrying this T cell receptor beta chain was recorded many times. Its antigen is not known. The data stem from a study of identical twins. TCRdb re-called the 5' RACE reads through MiXCR, storing one row per CDR3 protein. The table lists roughly 220,000 distinct CDR3 sequences, under 8.5% of them singletons, with more than 12% in the top ten. Findings and limits, study-wide: Weaker excess sharing between twins was seen in beta out-of-frame sequences.

This CDR3 is built from 14 residues. Germline lookup yields CDR1 SGHAT and CDR2 FQNNGV. The V end lost 5 bases, the J end lost 1 base, and 11 bases lay between the germline ends. These data were likewise used in another study, on T cells expressing NK-cell markers. Per that paper: Among the eight sequenced donors, seven tested HCMV-seropositive and one tested seronegative. The sorts in several experiments were restricted to alpha-beta TCR T cells by an anti-gamma-delta TCR antibody. NKG2C+ dominant clonotypes from 5 to 7 donors made up about 1.0-8% of CD8+ T cells.

Sequencing was carried out using CD8+ T cells sorted from blood. This sequence joins TRBV11-2 and TRBJ1-2, with D unclear. The sequence came from a woman under 30 in good health. CDR3 nucleotide sequence: TGTGCCAGCAGCCCGCCGGGCGGTAACTATGGCTACACCTTC. Translation: CASSPPGGNYGYTF.